A few counts support the clone carrying this T cell receptor (beta chain). This entry is derived from a study of blood T cell repertoires in COVID-19. Study summary: The United States, Italy and Spain provided the acute and convalescent COVID-19 samples. The analysed material was cDNA or gDNA that came from T cells, B-cell-depleted T cells, or PBMCs.

CDR3 length: 14 amino acids. V was clipped by 4 bases and J by 6 bases; unmatched bases: 4. The germline V gene has CDR1 SGHRS and CDR2 YFSETQ. Sequenced by immunoSEQ multiplex PCR; TCRdb stores in-frame clones only, minus some. The data show 25,000 to 30,000 clones, around four fifths seen once. Sequencing was done on a sample of peripheral blood. The chain couples TRBV5-1 to TRBJ1-1; 12 nucleotides match TRBD1. This TCR came from a man between 65 and 80 years old with acute or convalescent COVID-19. The CDR3 protein is CASSDRDRGPEAFF. As DNA, the CDR3 is TGCGCCAGCAGCGACCGGGACAGGGGGCCTGAAGCTTTCTTT. Using reference TRBV5-1 and TRBJ1-1 for the parts outside the CDR3, the full variable domain is KAGVTQTPRYLIKTRGQQVTLSCSPISGHRSVSWYQQTPGQGLQFLFEYFSETQRNKGNFPGRFSGRQFSNSRSEMNVSTLELGDSALYLCASSDRDRGPEAFFGQGTRLTVV.